A selection of T cell receptor beta chains follows, all from one sample in a study of shared clonotypes between healthy human individuals. Some clones are missing from TCRdb's copy, which holds only in-frame ones; the method was immunoSEQ multiplex PCR. Of roughly 2 million clones listed, 95% were seen once; the top ten hold 0.1% to 0.15%. Sequencing was performed on naive CD4+ T cells sorted from blood. Receptor source: a man between 18 and 35 years old in good health. Each CDR3 is given with its conserved first and last residue.

J gene,V gene,CDR3 protein
TRBJ2-5,TRBV5-1,CASSLAREVETQYF
TRBJ2-5,TRBV7-2,CASSPGETQYF
TRBJ1-2,TRBV25-1,CASSDWTGSEGGYTF
TRBJ2-4,TRBV13,CASSPTGRGKNIQYF
TRBJ2-1,TRBV29-1,CSVDSHNEQFF
TRBJ2-3,TRBV9,CASSASGYAGGPTDTQYF
TRBJ2-7,TRBV27,CASSLSGRRSVEQYF
TRBJ2-1,TRBV7-2,CASSFQGRSYNEQFF
TRBJ2-7,TRBV5-4,CASSPTSSGTGYYEQYF
TRBJ1-2,TRBV5-1,CASRTGTGEGYTF
TRBJ2-3,TRBV11-2,CASSLLLDRGQGDTQYF
TRBJ2-1,TRBV9,CASSVAPTGSYNEQFF
TRBJ1-2,TRBV5-1,CASSSQGSGGNYGYTF
TRBJ2-5,TRBV10-3,CAISRGMETQYF
TRBJ1-2,TRBV29-1,CSLKTGVDYGYTF
TRBJ1-1,TRBV10-1,CASSRTGIMNTEAFF
TRBJ2-5,TRBV30,CAWSVDRDGEETQYF
TRBJ1-5,TRBV28,CASRLGGQPQHF
TRBJ2-7,TRBV4-3,CASSQVGVTRLGTSYEQYF
TRBJ2-1,TRBV5-1,CASSLVAQGTRNEQFF
TRBJ2-1,TRBV7-2,CASSLVQVDREQFF
TRBJ2-5,TRBV6-6,CASSPINQETQYF
TRBJ2-7,TRBV27,CASSLYGQGEEQYF
TRBJ2-3,TRBV5-4,CASGKGGTDTQYF
TRBJ2-7,TRBV18,CASSRDRGIDEQYF
TRBJ1-4,TRBV6-6,CASSPPEGKLFF
TRBJ2-7,TRBV9,CASSHPRGLAIHEQYF
TRBJ1-6,TRBV27,CASSPDRAYNSPLHF
TRBJ2-1,TRBV30,CAWRLAGTSYNEQFF
TRBJ1-2,TRBV6-5,CASSSRAGGYGYTF
TRBJ2-7,TRBV4-1,CASSQGVTGGGSLYEQYF
TRBJ2-1,TRBV27,CASSANWAGGGEQFF
TRBJ2-7,TRBV5-4,CASSSAGTAGEQYF
TRBJ1-2,TRBV7-9,CASSLRQENYGYTF
TRBJ1-4,TRBV4-3,CASSQVPGGPNEKLFF
TRBJ2-7,TRBV19,CASSIGTPGDEQYF
TRBJ2-7,TRBV5-4,CASSFLGQGERYEQYF
TRBJ2-3,TRBV29-1,CSVGGGAADTQYF
TRBJ2-7,TRBV2,CAVSKDEQYF
TRBJ1-2,TRBV5-6,CASSLGQGPYGYTF
TRBJ2-5,TRBV7-7,CASSSGLQETQYF
TRBJ1-1,TRBV28,CASSSGGTEAFF
TRBJ1-2,TRBV6-5,CASRLGQGVGYTF